These 10 T cell receptor beta chains were all obtained from the same sample, sequenced in a study of T cell changes during pregnancy in multiple sclerosis. Some clones are missing from TCRdb's copy, which holds only in-frame ones; the method was immunoSEQ multiplex PCR. The sample contains roughly 74,000 clones, roughly nine tenths of which appear only once. The specimen comprised peripheral blood, sampled before pregnancy. The receptors here all came from a female donor with multiple sclerosis, enrolled in a pregnancy study.

V and J are TRBV27 and TRBJ2-1; TRBD2 aligns across 10 bases. The J segment lost 4 bases and the V segment lost 2 bases, leaving 8 bases of the junction unmatched. The CDR3 runs 17 residues. From germline, CDR1 is MNHEY and CDR2 SMNVEV (reference sequence). The CDR3 nucleotides read TGTGCCAGCAGTTTAGGTCCAAGCGGGGGGGGATACAATGAGCAGTTCTTC. As protein: CASSLGPSGGGYNEQFF.

The chain joins TRBV19 to TRBJ2-7, with D hard to call. This CDR3 is 13 amino acids long. Per the germline V gene, CDR1 is LNHDA and CDR2 is SQIVND (reference sequence). Trimming left V 3 bases short and J 5 bases short, with 11 bases between. The CDR3 loop reads CASSMLRYHEQYF. CDR3 bases: TGTGCCAGTAGTATGCTCAGGTACCACGAGCAGTACTTC. Using reference TRBV19 and TRBJ2-7 for the parts outside the CDR3, the full variable domain is DGGITQSPKYLFRKEGQNVTLSCEQNLNHDAMYWYRQDPGQGLRLIYYSQIVNDFQKGDIAEGYSVSREKKESFPLTVTSAQKNPTAFYLCASSMLRYHEQYFGPGTRLTVT.

The chain carries TRBV7-9 and TRBJ1-1; D remains ambiguous. The ends were cut back, 8 bases at V and 0 bases at J, with 16 bases in the middle. There are 15 residues in the CDR3. The germline gives CDR1 SEHNR, CDR2 FQNEAQ (reference sequence). The DNA of the CDR3 is TGTGCCAGCCAAGAGGAGACCGCCATGAACACTGAAGCTTTCTTT. This sequence encodes CASQEETAMNTEAFF.

This clone was counted only a few times. The chain combines TRBV30 with TRBJ1-1; D is unclear. Per germline, CDR1 GTSNPN and CDR2 SVGIG (reference sequence). V was clipped by 3 bases and J by 4 bases, with 12 bases between them. The CDR3 totals 13 residues. The CDR3 sequence is CAWSSGIITEAFF. In DNA, the CDR3 is TGTGCCTGGAGCTCCGGGATTATCACTGAAGCTTTCTTT.

The rearrangement uses TRBV19 and TRBJ1-1; D uncertain. The CDR3 extends over 13 amino acids. CDR1 is LNHDA and CDR2 is SQIVND in the germline V gene (reference sequence). Trimming left V 3 bases short and J 0 bases short, with 5 bases between. This CDR3 reads CASSISVNTEAFF. CDR3 nucleotide sequence: TGTGCCAGTAGTATCTCAGTGAACACTGAAGCTTTCTTT.

This chain uses TRBV7-7 with TRBJ2-7; 7 bases fit TRBD2. CDR1 SSHAT and CDR2 FNYEAQ come from the germline V gene (reference sequence). With 5 bases clipped from V and 1 base from J, the junction kept 8 bases outside the gene matches. This CDR3 is built from 15 residues. The CDR3 is CASSQMAGDSYEQYF. The CDR3 DNA sequence: TGTGCCAGCAGCCAAATGGCGGGGGATTCCTACGAGCAGTACTTC.

The rearrangement joins TRBV5-4 to TRBJ2-5; 14 bases agree with TRBD2. The CDR3 loop spans 16 amino acids. Germline lookup yields CDR1 SGHNT and CDR2 YYREEE (reference sequence). V lost 4 bases, J lost 5 bases, and 7 bases stayed unmatched. CDR3 DNA sequence: TGTGCCAGCAGCCCAGGGACTAGCGGGAGTGGGGAGACCCAGTACTTC. Its translation is CASSPGTSGSGETQYF.

This chain links TRBV7-2 with TRBJ1-2; D is unresolved. The germline gives CDR1 SGHTA, CDR2 FQGNSA. This CDR3 comprises 14 residues. V was shortened by 5 bases and J by 5 bases, with 15 bases between the two germline ends. Here the CDR3 DNA reads TGTGCCAGCAGCGGTGGAGGAACGGAGTATGGCTACACCTTC. Protein sequence: CASSGGGTEYGYTF.

The V call is TRBV5-1, the J call TRBJ1-1; possible D gene TRBD1, 6 bases. CDR1 SGHRS and CDR2 YFSETQ come from the germline V gene. The germline V and J ends were trimmed by 2 bases and 8 bases, with 13 bases remaining between them. The CDR3 contains 13 residues. The CDR3 region has the DNA TGCGCCAGCAGCTTAGGTCAGGGGCCAGAAGCTTTCTTT. This gives the protein CASSLGQGPEAFF.

V and J are TRBV7-2 and TRBJ2-3; no clear D. V was trimmed by 5 bases and J by 2 bases, leaving 14 bases between them. The CDR3 extends over 15 amino acids. Per germline, CDR1 SGHTA and CDR2 FQGNSA. The CDR3, as DNA: TGTGCCAGCAGCGAGGTGCGGATCGCCACAGATACGCAGTATTTT. Translating it yields CASSEVRIATDTQYF.